The text below deals with one T cell receptor (beta chain). Its antigen is unknown. Specified time point: cycle 4 day 1 (C4D1), after less than 7 weeks of nivolumab. Every patient was affected by relapse after autologous stem cell transplantation, while exposure to brentuximab vedotin was not uniform. This sample stems from a study of PD-1 blockade in classical Hodgkin lymphoma. Study at large: Nivolumab 3 mg/kg was given intravenously every 2 weeks. The study, taken as a whole, reports: It was CD4+ TCR diversity, not CD8+, that rose significantly by C4D1. Diminished baseline TCR diversity has been reported in newly diagnosed patients relative to healthy donors.

The assay was immunoSEQ multiplex PCR, and TCRdb's table has in-frame clones only and misses some. The data hold roughly 46,000 clones, with about three quarters observed a single time. This CDR3 has 14 amino acids. The ends were cut back, 6 bases at V and 4 bases at J, with 10 bases in the middle. From germline, CDR1 is MDHEN and CDR2 SYDVKM. The TCR sequence derives from a human donor with classical Hodgkin lymphoma. The sequencing here drew on peripheral blood mononuclear cells (PBMCs), taken before the fourth cycle of nivolumab. This chain connects TRBV28 to TRBJ2-6; D is undetermined. The CDR3, as DNA: TGTGCCAGCAGAACGTGGCCAGGGGCCAACGTCCTGACTTTC. Translated: CASRTWPGANVLTF.